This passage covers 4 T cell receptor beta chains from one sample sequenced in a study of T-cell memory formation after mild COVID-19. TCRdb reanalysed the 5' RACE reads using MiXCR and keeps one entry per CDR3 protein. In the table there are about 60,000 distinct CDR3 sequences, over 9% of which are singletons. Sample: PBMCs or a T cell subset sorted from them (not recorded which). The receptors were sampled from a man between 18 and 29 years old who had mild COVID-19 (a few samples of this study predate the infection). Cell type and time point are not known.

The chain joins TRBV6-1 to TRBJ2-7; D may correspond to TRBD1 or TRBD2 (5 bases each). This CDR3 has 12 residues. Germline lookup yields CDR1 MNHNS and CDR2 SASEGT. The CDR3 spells CASSERGAQQDV. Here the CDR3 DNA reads TGTGCCAGCAGTGAGAGAGGGGCCCAACAAGACGTC.

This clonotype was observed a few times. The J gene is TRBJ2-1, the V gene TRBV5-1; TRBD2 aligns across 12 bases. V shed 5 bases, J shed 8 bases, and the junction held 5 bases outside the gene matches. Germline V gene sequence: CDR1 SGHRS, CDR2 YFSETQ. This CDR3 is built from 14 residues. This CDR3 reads CASRLAGGLDEQFF. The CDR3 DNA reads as TGCGCCAGCAGGCTAGCGGGGGGGCTCGATGAGCAGTTCTTC.

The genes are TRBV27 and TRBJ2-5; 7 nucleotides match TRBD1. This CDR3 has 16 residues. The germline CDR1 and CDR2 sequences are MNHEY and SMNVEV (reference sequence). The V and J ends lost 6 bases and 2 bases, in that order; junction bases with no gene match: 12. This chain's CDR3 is CASSEKYGTVQETQYF. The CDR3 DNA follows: TGTGCCAGCAGCGAGAAATATGGGACAGTTCAAGAGACCCAGTACTTC.

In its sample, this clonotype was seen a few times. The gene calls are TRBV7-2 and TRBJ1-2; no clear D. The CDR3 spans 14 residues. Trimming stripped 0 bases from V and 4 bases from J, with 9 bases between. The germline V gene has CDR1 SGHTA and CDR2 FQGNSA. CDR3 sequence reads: CASSLAEEIYGYTF. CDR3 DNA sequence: TGTGCCAGCAGCTTAGCGGAGGAAATCTATGGCTACACCTTC.